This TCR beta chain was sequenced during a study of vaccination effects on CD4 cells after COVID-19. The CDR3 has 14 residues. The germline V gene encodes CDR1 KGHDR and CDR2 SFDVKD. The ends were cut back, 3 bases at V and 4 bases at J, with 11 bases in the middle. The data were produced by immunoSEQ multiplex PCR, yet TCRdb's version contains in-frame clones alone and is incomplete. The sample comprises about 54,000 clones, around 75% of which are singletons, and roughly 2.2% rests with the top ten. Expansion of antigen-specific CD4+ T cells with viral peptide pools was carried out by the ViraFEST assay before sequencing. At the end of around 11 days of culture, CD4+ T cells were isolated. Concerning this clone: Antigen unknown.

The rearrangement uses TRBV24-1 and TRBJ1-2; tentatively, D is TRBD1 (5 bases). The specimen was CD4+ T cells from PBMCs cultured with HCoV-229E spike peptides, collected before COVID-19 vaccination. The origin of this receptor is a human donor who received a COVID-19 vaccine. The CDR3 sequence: CATSDPRQPYGYTF. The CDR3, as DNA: TGTGCCACCAGTGATCCCCGACAGCCCTATGGCTACACCTTC.